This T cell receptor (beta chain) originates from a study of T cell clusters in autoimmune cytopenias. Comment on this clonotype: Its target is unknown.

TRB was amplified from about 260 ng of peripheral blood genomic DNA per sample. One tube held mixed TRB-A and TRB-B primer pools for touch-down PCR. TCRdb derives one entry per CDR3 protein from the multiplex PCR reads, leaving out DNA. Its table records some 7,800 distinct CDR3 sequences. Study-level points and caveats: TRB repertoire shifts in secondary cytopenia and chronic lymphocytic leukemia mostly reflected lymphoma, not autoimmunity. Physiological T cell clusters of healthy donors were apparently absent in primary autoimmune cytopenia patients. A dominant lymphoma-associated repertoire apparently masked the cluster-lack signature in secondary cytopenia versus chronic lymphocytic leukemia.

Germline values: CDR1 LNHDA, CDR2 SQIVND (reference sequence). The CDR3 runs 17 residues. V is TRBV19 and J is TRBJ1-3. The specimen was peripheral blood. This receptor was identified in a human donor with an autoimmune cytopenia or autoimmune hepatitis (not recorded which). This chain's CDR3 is CASSIAGTPISGNTIYF.